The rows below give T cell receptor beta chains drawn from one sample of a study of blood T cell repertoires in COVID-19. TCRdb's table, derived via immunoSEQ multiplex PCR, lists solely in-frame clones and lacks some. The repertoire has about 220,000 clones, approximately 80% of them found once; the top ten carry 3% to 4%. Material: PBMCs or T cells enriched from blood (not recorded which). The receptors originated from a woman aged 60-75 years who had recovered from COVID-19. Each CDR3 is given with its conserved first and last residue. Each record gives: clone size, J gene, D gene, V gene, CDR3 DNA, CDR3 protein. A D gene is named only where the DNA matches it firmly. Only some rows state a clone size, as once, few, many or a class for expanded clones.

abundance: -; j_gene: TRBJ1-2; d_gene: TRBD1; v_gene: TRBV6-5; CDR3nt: TGTGCCAGCAGATCACAGGGGACGAGCCCTTATGGCTACACCTTC; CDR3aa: CASRSQGTSPYGYTF
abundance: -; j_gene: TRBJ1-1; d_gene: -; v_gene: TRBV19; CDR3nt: TGTGCCAGTAGCTCCCAGGGGTCGATGAACACTGAAGCTTTCTTT; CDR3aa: CASSSQGSMNTEAFF
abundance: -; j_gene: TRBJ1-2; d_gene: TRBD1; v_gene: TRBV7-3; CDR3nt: TGTGCCAGCAGCTTATTGGGACAGGGAAGTGAGGGCTACACCTTC; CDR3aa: CASSLLGQGSEGYTF
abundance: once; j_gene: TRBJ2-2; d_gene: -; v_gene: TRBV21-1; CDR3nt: TGTGCCAGCAGCAAAGATAATCCCGGACTAGCGGGGGATGTCGGGGAGCTGTTTTTT; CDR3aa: CASSKDNPGLAGDVGELFF
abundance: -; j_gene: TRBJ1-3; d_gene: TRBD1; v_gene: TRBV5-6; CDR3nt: TGTGCCAGCAGCGACCAACCTCCAAGGGGACAGCCCTCTGGAAACACCATATATTTT; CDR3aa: CASSDQPPRGQPSGNTIYF
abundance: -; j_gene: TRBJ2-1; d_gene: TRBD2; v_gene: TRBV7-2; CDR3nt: TGTGCCAGCAGCTCCACTAGCGCTACCTACAATGAGCAGTTCTTC; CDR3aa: CASSSTSATYNEQFF
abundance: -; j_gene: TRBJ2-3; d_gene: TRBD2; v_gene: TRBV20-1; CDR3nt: TGCAGTGCTAGTGGACTAGCGGGTCGCACAGATACGCAGTATTTT; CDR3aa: CSASGLAGRTDTQYF
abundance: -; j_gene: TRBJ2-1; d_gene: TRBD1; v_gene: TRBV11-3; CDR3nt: TGTGCCAGCAGCCGACAGGGGGGCAACAATGAGCAGTTCTTC; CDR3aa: CASSRQGGNNEQFF
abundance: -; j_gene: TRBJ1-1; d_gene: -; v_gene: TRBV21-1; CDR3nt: TGTGCCAGCAGCAAAGTGGACAGACTGAACACTGAAGCTTTCTTT; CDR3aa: CASSKVDRLNTEAFF
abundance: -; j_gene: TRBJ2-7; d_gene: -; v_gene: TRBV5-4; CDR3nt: TGTGCCAGCAGCTTGAAACAGGGTAGGCACGAGCAGTACTTC; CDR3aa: CASSLKQGRHEQYF
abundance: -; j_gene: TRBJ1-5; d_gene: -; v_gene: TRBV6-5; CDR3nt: TGTGCCAGCAGCCACCGTTGGGAGAGCAATCAGCCCCAGCATTTT; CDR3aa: CASSHRWESNQPQHF
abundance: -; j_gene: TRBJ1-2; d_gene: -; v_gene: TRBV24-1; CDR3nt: TGTGCCGTCCAAGACAGTTTTAACTATGGCTACACCTTC; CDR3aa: CAVQDSFNYGYTF
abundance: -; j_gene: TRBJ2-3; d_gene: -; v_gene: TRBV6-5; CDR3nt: TGTGCCAGCAGTTACCCGCCACATCGAGGGGGGGGGATGCAGTATTTT; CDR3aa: CASSYPPHRGGGMQYF
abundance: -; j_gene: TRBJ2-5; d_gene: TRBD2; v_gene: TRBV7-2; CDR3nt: TGTGCCAGCAGCCCAAATAGCGGGAGAGTATGGGAGACCCAGTACTTC; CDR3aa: CASSPNSGRVWETQYF
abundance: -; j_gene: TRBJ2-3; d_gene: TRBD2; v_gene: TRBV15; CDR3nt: TGTGCCACCAGCTTCTCTAGCGGGGGAACAGATACGCAGTATTTT; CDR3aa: CATSFSSGGTDTQYF
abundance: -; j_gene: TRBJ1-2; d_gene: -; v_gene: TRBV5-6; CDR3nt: TGTGCCAGCAGCTTAACTCAGGCTAACTATGGCTACACCTTC; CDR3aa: CASSLTQANYGYTF
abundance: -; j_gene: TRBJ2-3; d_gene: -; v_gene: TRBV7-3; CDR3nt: TGTGCCAGCAGTTTAACGTTAGGGGGAATTGATACGCAGTATTTT; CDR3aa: CASSLTLGGIDTQYF
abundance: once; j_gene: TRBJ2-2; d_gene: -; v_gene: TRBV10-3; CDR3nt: TGTGCCATCAGTATCCTAGGAACCGGGGAGCTGTTTTTT; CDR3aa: CAISILGTGELFF
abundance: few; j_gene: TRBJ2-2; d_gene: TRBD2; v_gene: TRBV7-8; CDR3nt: TGTGCCAGCAGCGTCACTAGCGCCACCGGGGAGCTGTTTTTT; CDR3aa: CASSVTSATGELFF
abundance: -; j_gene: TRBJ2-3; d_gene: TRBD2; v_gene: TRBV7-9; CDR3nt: TGTGCCAGCAGCCTAGGACTAGCGGGGTCCACAGATACGCAGTATTTT; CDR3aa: CASSLGLAGSTDTQYF
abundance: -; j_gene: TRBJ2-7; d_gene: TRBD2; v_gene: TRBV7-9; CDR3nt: TGTGCCAGCAGCCCCCCCAGCGGGGATCGCTACGAGCAGTACTTC; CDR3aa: CASSPPSGDRYEQYF
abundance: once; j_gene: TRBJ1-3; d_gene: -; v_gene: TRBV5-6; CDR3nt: TGTGCCAGCAGCCCCGAATGGGGGCTAAACTCGGCAGGAAACACCATATATTTT; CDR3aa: CASSPEWGLNSAGNTIYF
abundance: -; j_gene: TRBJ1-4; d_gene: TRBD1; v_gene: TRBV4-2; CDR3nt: TGTGCCAGCAGCCTAAACCCGGGACAGGGGGCGCTAACTAATGAAAAACTGTTTTTT; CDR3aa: CASSLNPGQGALTNEKLFF
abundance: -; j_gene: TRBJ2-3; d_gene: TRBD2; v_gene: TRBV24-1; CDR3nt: TGTGCCACCAGTGATTCCCGGACTAGCCCAGATACGCAGTATTTT; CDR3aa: CATSDSRTSPDTQYF
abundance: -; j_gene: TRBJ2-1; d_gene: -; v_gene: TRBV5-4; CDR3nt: TGTGCCAGCAGAACCTGGAGGGCGGGGAGACTCGGGTTTTCCAATGAGCAGTTCTTC; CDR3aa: CASRTWRAGRLGFSNEQFF
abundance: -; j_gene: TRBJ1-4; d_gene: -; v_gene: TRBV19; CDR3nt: TGTGCCAGTAGTTCAATGACAGAGGTGGTCCAAGAGGAAAAACTGTTTTTT; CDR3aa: CASSSMTEVVQEEKLFF
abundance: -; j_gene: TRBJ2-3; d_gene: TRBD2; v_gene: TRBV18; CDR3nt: TGTGCCAGCTCACCTTTTAGCGGGAGTACAGATACGCAGTATTTT; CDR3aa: CASSPFSGSTDTQYF
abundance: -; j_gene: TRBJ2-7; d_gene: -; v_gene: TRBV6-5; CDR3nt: TGTGCCAGCAGTTACTCGTCAGGACACCTCTCCTACGAGCAGTACTTC; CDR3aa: CASSYSSGHLSYEQYF
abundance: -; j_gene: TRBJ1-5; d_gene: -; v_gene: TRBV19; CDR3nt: TGTGCTCGGGTTGGTGGTCTTGGCAATCAGCCCCAGCATTTT; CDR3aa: CARVGGLGNQPQHF
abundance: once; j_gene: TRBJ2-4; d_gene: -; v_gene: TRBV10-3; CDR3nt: TGTGCCATCAGTGAGCCTCGTGCAGGGGAAAACATTCAGTACTTC; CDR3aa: CAISEPRAGENIQYF
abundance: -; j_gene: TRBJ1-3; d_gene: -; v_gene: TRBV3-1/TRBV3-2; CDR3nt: TGTGCCAGCAGCCTCCAGTCCCTCTCTGGAAACACCATATATTTT; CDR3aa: CASSLQSLSGNTIYF
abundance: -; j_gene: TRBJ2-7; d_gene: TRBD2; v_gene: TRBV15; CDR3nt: TGTGCCACCAGCAGAGATCTAGCGGGAGTCTACGAGCAGTACTTC; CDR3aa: CATSRDLAGVYEQYF
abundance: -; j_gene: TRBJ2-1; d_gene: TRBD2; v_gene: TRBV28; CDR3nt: TGTGCCGGAAGCACCCCAAAAAGCGGGGGTGTGGATGAGCAGTTCTTC; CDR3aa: CAGSTPKSGGVDEQFF
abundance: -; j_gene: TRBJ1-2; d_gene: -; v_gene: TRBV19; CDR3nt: TGTGCCAGTCTCGGGACTGAGAGCGGCCATGGCTACACCTTC; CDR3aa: CASLGTESGHGYTF
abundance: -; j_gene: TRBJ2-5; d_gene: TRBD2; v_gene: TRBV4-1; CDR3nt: TGCGCCAGCAGCCAAGAACCTAGCGGGAGTGGGAAGACCCAGTACTTC; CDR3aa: CASSQEPSGSGKTQYF
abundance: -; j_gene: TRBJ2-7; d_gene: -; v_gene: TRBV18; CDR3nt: TGTGCCAGCTCAGCGGGACAGCTCTACGAGCAGTACTTC; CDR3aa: CASSAGQLYEQYF
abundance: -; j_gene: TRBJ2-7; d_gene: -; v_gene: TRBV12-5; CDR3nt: TGTGCTAGTGGTTTGGTAGCCGGGGGCTACGAGCAGTACTTC; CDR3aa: CASGLVAGGYEQYF
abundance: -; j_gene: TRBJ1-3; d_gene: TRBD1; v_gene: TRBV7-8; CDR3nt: TGTGCCAGCAGCTTAAGTTCGGGACAGGGATTCTCTGGAAACACCATATATTTT; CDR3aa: CASSLSSGQGFSGNTIYF
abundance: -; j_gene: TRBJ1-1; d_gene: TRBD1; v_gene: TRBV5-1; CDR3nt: TGCGCCAGCAGCTCCCCGCGGACAGGGGGCCAATACACTGAAGCTTTCTTT; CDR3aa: CASSSPRTGGQYTEAFF
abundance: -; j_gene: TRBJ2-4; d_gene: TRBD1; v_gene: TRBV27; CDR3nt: TGTGCCAGCAGTTCCACAACAGGGGAGCCGTACTTC; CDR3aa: CASSSTTGEPYF
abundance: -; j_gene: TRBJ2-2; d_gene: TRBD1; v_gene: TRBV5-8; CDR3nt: TGTGCCAGCAGAAAGTGGACAGGGGACACCGGGGAGCTGTTTTTT; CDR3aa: CASRKWTGDTGELFF
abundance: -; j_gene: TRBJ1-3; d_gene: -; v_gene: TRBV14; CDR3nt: TGTGCCAGCAGCCGCTTTGCGGGGTCTAGCTCTGGAAACACCATATATTTT; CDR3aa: CASSRFAGSSSGNTIYF
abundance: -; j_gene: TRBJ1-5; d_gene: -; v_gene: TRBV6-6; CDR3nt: TGTGCCAGCAGCCGTTCGCCGTCAGATAGCAATCAGCCCCAGCATTTT; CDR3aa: CASSRSPSDSNQPQHF
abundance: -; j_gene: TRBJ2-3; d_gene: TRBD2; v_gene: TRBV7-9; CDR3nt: TGTGCCAGCACACGGGGGGGCCAAGCAGATACGCAGTATTTT; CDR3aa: CASTRGGQADTQYF
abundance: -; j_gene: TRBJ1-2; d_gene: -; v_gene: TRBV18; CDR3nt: TGTGCCAGCTCATCGGGACTACAGCATAACTATGGCTACACCTTC; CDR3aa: CASSSGLQHNYGYTF
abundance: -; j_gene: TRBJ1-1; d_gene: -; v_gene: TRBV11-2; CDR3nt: TGTGCCAGCAGCTCGTTCCGGGGGACTGAAGCTTTCTTT; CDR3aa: CASSSFRGTEAFF
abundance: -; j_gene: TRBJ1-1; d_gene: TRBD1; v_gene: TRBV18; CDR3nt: TGTGCCAGTCTACAGGGGATGGGCTCAGCGTATGAAGCTTTCTTT; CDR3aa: CASLQGMGSAYEAFF
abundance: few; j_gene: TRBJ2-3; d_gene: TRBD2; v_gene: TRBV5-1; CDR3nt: TGCGCCAGCAGCTCTGGGACTAGCCGAGTCCGAGATACGCAGTATTTT; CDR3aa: CASSSGTSRVRDTQYF
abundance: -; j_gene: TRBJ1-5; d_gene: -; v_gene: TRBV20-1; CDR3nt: TGCAGTGCTAGTCTGGAGTCAGGGGATGGAGCAAATCAGCCCCAGCATTTT; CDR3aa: CSASLESGDGANQPQHF
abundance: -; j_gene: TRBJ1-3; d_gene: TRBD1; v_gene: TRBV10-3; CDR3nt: TGTGCCATCAGTCGGGACAGCTCTGGAAACACCATATATTTT; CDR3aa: CAISRDSSGNTIYF
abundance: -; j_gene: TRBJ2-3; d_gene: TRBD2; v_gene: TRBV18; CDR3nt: TGTGCCAGCTCACCACCGTTGGCTAGCGGGAGACCAGATACGCAGTATTTT; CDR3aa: CASSPPLASGRPDTQYF
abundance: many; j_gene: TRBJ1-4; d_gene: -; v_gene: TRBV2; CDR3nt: TGTGCCAGCAGGCCAGGGCGAAATGAAAAACTGTTTTTT; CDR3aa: CASRPGRNEKLFF
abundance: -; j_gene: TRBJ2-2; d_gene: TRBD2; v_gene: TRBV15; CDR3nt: TGTGCCACCAGCAGAAGACAAGCGGGAGGGCCAAACACCGGGGAGCTGTTTTTT; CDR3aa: CATSRRQAGGPNTGELFF
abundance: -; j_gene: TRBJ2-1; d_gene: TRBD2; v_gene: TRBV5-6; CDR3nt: TGTGCCAGCAGGCCGGGACTAGCAGACAATGAGCAGTTCTTC; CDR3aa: CASRPGLADNEQFF
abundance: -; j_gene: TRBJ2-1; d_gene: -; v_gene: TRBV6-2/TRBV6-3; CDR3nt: TGTGCCAGCAGTTACCGGGGGTACAATGAGCAGTTCTTC; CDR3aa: CASSYRGYNEQFF